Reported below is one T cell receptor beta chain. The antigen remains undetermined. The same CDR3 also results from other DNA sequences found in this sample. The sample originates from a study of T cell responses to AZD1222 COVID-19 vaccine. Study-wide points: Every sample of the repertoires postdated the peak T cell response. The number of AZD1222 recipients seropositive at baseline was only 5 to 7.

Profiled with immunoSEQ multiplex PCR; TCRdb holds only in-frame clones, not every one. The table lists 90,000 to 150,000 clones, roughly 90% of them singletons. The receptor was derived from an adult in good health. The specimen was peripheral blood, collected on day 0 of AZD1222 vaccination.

CDR3 sequence reads: CASSWSGGGNQPQHF. CDR3 DNA sequence: TGTGCCAGCAGTTGGTCTGGGGGTGGCAATCAGCCCCAGCATTTT. The gene calls are TRBV27 and TRBJ1-5; D is perhaps TRBD1 (5 bases). This CDR3 is built from 15 residues. Germline lookup yields CDR1 MNHEY and CDR2 SMNVEV (reference sequence). V lost 4 bases and J 2 bases, leaving 12 bases between the germline ends.